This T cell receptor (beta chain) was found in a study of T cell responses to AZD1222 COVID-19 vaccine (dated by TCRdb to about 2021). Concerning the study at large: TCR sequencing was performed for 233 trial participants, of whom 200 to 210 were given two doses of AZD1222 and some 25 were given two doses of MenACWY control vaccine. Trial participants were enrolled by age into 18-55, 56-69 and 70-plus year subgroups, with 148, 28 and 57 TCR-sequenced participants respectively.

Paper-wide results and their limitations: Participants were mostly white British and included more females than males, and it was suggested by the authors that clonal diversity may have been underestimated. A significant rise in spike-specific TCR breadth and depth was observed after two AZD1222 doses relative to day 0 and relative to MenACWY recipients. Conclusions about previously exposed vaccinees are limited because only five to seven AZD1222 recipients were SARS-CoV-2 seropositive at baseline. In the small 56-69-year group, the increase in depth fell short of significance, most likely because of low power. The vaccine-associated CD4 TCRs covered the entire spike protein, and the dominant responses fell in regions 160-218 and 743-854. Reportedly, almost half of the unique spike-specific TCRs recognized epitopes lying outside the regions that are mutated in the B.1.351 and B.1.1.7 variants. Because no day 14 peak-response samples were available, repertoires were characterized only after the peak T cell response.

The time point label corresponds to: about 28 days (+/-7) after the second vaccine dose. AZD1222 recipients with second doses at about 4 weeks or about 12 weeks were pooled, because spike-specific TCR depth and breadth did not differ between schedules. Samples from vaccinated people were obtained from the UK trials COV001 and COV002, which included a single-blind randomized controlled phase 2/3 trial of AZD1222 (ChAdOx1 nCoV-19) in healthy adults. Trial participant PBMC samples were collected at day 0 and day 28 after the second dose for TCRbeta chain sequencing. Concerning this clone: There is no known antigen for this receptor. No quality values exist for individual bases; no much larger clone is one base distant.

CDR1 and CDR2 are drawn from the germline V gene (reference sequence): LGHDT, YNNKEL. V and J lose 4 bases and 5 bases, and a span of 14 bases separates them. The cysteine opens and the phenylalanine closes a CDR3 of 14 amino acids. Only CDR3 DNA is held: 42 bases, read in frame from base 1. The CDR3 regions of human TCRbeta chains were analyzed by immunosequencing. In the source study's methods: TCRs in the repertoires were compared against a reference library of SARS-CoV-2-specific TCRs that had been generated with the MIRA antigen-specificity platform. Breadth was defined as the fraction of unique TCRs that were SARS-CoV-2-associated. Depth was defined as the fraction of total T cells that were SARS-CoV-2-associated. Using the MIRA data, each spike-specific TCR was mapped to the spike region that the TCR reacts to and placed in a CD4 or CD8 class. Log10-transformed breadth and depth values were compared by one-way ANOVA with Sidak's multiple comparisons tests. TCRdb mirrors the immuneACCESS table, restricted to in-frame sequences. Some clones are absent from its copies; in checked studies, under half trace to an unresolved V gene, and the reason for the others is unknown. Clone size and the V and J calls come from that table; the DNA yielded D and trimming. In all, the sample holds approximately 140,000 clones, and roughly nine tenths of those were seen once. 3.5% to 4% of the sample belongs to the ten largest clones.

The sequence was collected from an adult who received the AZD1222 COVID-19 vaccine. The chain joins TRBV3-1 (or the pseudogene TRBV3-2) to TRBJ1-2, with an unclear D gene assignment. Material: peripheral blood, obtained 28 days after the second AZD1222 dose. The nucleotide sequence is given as TGTGCCAGCAGCCGAGACGTGACAAGTTATGGCTACACCTTC. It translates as CASSRDVTSYGYTF.